The 12 T cell receptor beta chains given below trace back to one sample, sequenced in a study of OX40 agonist ivuxolimab in advanced cancers. Only in-frame clones appear in the TCRdb table, and some are missing; sequencing was by immunoSEQ multiplex PCR. The sample consists of some 49,000 clones, around 85% of them appearing once. The input for sequencing was CD4+ or CD8+ T cells sorted from blood, taken in a trial of the OX40 agonist ivuxolimab. The receptors were gathered from an adult with an advanced solid tumor such as melanoma, head and neck, liver or kidney cancer.

V is TRBV13 and J is TRBJ1-2; TRBD1 matches 10 bases. Trimming removed 6 bases from V and 4 bases from J; junction bases left unmatched: 11. CDR1 is PRHDT, CDR2 FYEKMQ, per germline (reference sequence). This CDR3 spans 16 amino acids. CDR3 sequence reads: CASRRDGTGDSYGYTF. The CDR3 DNA sequence: TGTGCCAGCAGGAGAGATGGGACAGGGGATTCCTATGGCTACACCTTC.

In its sample, this clone was seen once. This CDR3 is CASSPWEPDYEQYV. CDR3 bases: TGTGCCAGCAGCCCCTGGGAGCCGGACTACGAGCAGTACGTC. The chain is built from TRBV11-2 and TRBJ2-7, with a weak D call TRBD2 (5 bases). The germline V and J ends were trimmed by 5 bases and 3 bases, with 14 bases remaining between them. This CDR3 has 14 residues. CDR1 and CDR2 from the germline V gene are SGHAT and FQNNGV.

V gene TRBV19 combines with J gene TRBJ2-7; possibly TRBD1 for D (6 bases). The germline V gene has CDR1 LNHDA and CDR2 SQIVND (reference sequence). There are 14 residues in the CDR3. V gave up 4 bases and J gave up 3 bases, with 13 bases separating them. In DNA, the CDR3 is TGTGCCAGTAGTACTACTGGACAGAGCTACGAGCAGTACTTC. As protein: CASSTTGQSYEQYF.

CDR3 DNA sequence: TGTGCCAGCTCACCTCCGGCGGACACCGCCTACAATGAGCAGTTCTTC. It specifies CASSPPADTAYNEQFF. The rearrangement uses TRBV18 and TRBJ2-1, with D perhaps matching TRBD1 (5 bases). Germline lookup yields CDR1 KGHSH and CDR2 LQKENI. The CDR3 length is 16 residues. Trimming removed 3 bases at V and 2 bases at J, with 14 bases between.

The chain uses TRBV9 and TRBJ1-1; 7 nucleotides align to TRBD1. With 4 bases clipped from V and 1 base from J, the junction kept 7 bases outside the gene matches. This CDR3 contains 15 residues. Germline V gives CDR1 SGDLS, CDR2 YYNGEE. This CDR3 is CASSLGGLGNTEAFF. The CDR3 coding sequence is TGTGCCAGCAGCCTAGGGGGCTTGGGGAACACTGAAGCTTTCTTT. The full variable domain, completed using reference TRBV9 and TRBJ1-1, is DSGVTQTPKHLITATGQRVTLRCSPRSGDLSVYWYQQSLDQGLQFLIQYYNGEERAKGNILERFSAQQFPDLHSELNLSSLELGDSALYFCASSLGGLGNTEAFFGQGTRLTVV.

This chain uses TRBV28 with TRBJ2-7; D is perhaps TRBD1 (5 bases). Germline V gene lookup returns CDR1 MDHEN and CDR2 SYDVKM. Trimming left V 2 bases short and J 0 bases short, with 20 bases between. This CDR3 contains 18 residues. CDR3 DNA: TGTGCCAGCAGTTTAGCACGTGCCCTCAGGGATCCCTCCTACGAGCAGTACGTC. This sequence encodes CASSLARALRDPSYEQYV.

The chain recombines TRBV5-4 with TRBJ1-1; no clear D gene. Deletions cut 0 bases from V and 0 bases from J, with 9 bases between. The CDR3 sequence is 15 residues long. Germline V gene data show CDR1 as SGHNT and CDR2 as YYREEE (reference sequence). CDR3 nucleotide sequence: TGTGCCAGCAGCTTGGAGACTGAGATGAACACTGAAGCTTTCTTT. Translation: CASSLETEMNTEAFF.

The chain joins TRBV7-9 to TRBJ1-1; 8 bases fit TRBD1. Trimming cost V 4 bases and J 1 base; bases outside gene matches: 8. CDR3 size: 16 residues. Germline-derived CDR1 and CDR2 are SEHNR and FQNEAQ (reference sequence). The CDR3 bases are TGTGCCAGCAGCTCCGGACAGGGAGTAGGGAACACTGAAGCTTTCTTT. Protein sequence: CASSSGQGVGNTEAFF. Variable domain in full (rest from reference TRBV7-9 and TRBJ1-1): DTGVSQNPRHKITKRGQNVTFRCDPISEHNRLYWYRQTLGQGPEFLTYFQNEAQLEKSRLLSDRFSAERPKGSFSTLEIQRTEQGDSAMYLCASSSGQGVGNTEAFFGQGTRLTVV.

The chain joins TRBV5-4 to TRBJ2-3, with 11 bases fitting TRBD2. This CDR3 has 15 amino acids. CDR1 and CDR2 from the germline V gene are SGHNT and YYREEE (reference sequence). After removal of 4 bases from V and 10 bases from J, the junction contained 11 bases not matched to a gene. The DNA for the CDR3 is TGTGCCAGCAGCGTTAGCGGGGGGGCAGAGGAATCGCAGTATTTT. Translation gives CASSVSGGAEESQYF.

This clone was detected a few times. The V call is TRBV9, the J call TRBJ1-1; 7 bases line up with TRBD1. Losses at the gene ends were 2 bases for V and 8 bases for J; bases not matched to a gene: 3. Germline loops: CDR1 SGDLS, CDR2 YYNGEE. The CDR3 consists of 12 residues. CDR3: CASSVGDSEAFF. CDR3 nucleotides: TGTGCCAGCAGCGTGGGGGACAGCGAAGCTTTCTTT.

This sequence joins TRBV2 and TRBJ2-1; possible D gene TRBD2, 5 bases. V was trimmed by 6 bases and J by 1 base, leaving 13 bases between them. Germline assignment: CDR1 SNHLY and CDR2 FYNNEI. CDR3 size: 15 residues. The CDR3: CASRKKGSSYNEQFF. The CDR3 nucleotides read TGTGCCAGCAGGAAGAAAGGGAGTTCCTACAATGAGCAGTTCTTC.

The chain is built from TRBV27 and TRBJ1-2; TRBD1 is a possible D gene (6 bases). The CDR3 has 14 residues. Germline V gives CDR1 MNHEY, CDR2 SMNVEV (reference sequence). Trimming cost V 6 bases and J 4 bases, with 15 bases left between them. This chain's CDR3 is CASSLRGQSYGYTF. CDR3 DNA: TGTGCCAGCAGCCTTAGAGGACAGTCCTATGGCTACACCTTC.